Listed below are T cell receptor beta chains from one sample, sequenced in a study of PD-L1 blockade in urothelial cancer. Using immunoSEQ multiplex PCR, the repertoire was profiled, and TCRdb retains in-frame clones only, with some absent. The sample includes some 29,000 clones, more than 70% of them seen just once. The sample here was PBMCs, taken around atezolizumab (anti-PD-L1) treatment. The receptors stem from a man over 45 with urothelial cancer. The CDR3 runs from the conserved cysteine through the conserved F or W. D genes are given only for firm matches. Rows give clone size only sometimes, using once, few, many, or a class for an expanded clone.

clone size: NA
D gene: TRBD1
CDR3 length: 15
V gene: TRBV10-3
J gene: TRBJ1-3
CDR3 DNA: TGTGCCATCAGGGACAGGGGCATTTCTGGAAACACCATATATTTT
CDR3 protein: CAIRDRGISGNTIYF

clone size: NA
D gene: NA
CDR3 length: 14
V gene: TRBV7-8
J gene: TRBJ1-1
CDR3 DNA: TGTGCCAGCAGCTTCGCAGGGATGAACACTGAAGCTTTCTTT
CDR3 protein: CASSFAGMNTEAFF

clone size: once
D gene: TRBD2
CDR3 length: 14
V gene: TRBV9
J gene: TRBJ2-5
CDR3 DNA: TGTGCCAGCAGCCCTACTAGCGGGGGAGAGACCCAGTACTTC
CDR3 protein: CASSPTSGGETQYF

clone size: NA
D gene: TRBD2
CDR3 length: 17
V gene: TRBV5-6
J gene: TRBJ2-3
CDR3 DNA: TGTGCCAGCAGCCCCATCCTGTCTAGCGGGGGGGCAGATACGCAGTATTTT
CDR3 protein: CASSPILSSGGADTQYF

clone size: NA
D gene: TRBD1
CDR3 length: 15
V gene: TRBV19
J gene: TRBJ2-1
CDR3 DNA: TGTGCCAGTAGTATAGTTCGGACAGGGAGTAATGAGCAGTTCTTC
CDR3 protein: CASSIVRTGSNEQFF

clone size: NA
D gene: TRBD2
CDR3 length: 13
V gene: TRBV6-1
J gene: TRBJ2-7
CDR3 DNA: TGTGCCAGCACCTTACCGGGAGGTTACGAGCAGTACTTC
CDR3 protein: CASTLPGGYEQYF

clone size: once
D gene: NA
CDR3 length: 14
V gene: TRBV27
J gene: TRBJ1-2
CDR3 DNA: TGTGCCAGCAGTTTATCGGGAGGGACGAGTGGCTACACCTTC
CDR3 protein: CASSLSGGTSGYTF

clone size: NA
D gene: NA
CDR3 length: 16
V gene: TRBV18
J gene: TRBJ2-1
CDR3 DNA: TGTGCCAGCTCACCTATAGGACATAGCTCCTACAATGAGCAGTTCTTC
CDR3 protein: CASSPIGHSSYNEQFF

clone size: NA
D gene: NA
CDR3 length: 14
V gene: TRBV7-9
J gene: TRBJ2-5
CDR3 DNA: TGTGCCAGCAGCCCCCGTGCTAGTGTTGAGACCCAGTACTTC
CDR3 protein: CASSPRASVETQYF

clone size: NA
D gene: TRBD1
CDR3 length: 18
V gene: TRBV10-1
J gene: TRBJ1-2
CDR3 DNA: TGCGCCAGCAGTGAGTCGGTTGTTAGGACAGGGATGAGGTATGGCTACACCTTC
CDR3 protein: CASSESVVRTGMRYGYTF

clone size: NA
D gene: TRBD2
CDR3 length: 15
V gene: TRBV27
J gene: TRBJ2-7
CDR3 DNA: TGTGCCAGCAGTTTAGGTGGGACTATGCCCTACGAGCAGTACTTC
CDR3 protein: CASSLGGTMPYEQYF

clone size: NA
D gene: NA
CDR3 length: 15
V gene: TRBV5-1
J gene: TRBJ2-7
CDR3 DNA: TGCGCCAGCAGCTTGGTGGCGGGCCCCACCTACGAGCAGTACTTC
CDR3 protein: CASSLVAGPTYEQYF

clone size: once
D gene: TRBD1
CDR3 length: 15
V gene: TRBV29-1
J gene: TRBJ2-5
CDR3 DNA: TGCAGCGTTGAAGATCGGACAGGGGGAGTTGAGACCCAGTACTTC
CDR3 protein: CSVEDRTGGVETQYF

clone size: once
D gene: NA
CDR3 length: 14
V gene: TRBV7-8
J gene: TRBJ2-7
CDR3 DNA: TGTGCCAGCAGCGTCACCTACTCCCTTAGTGAGCAGTACTTC
CDR3 protein: CASSVTYSLSEQYF

clone size: NA
D gene: TRBD2
CDR3 length: 16
V gene: TRBV13
J gene: TRBJ2-5
CDR3 DNA: TGTGCCAGCAGCTTAGAAGCGGGGGGGTACCAAGAGACCCAGTACTTC
CDR3 protein: CASSLEAGGYQETQYF

clone size: once
D gene: NA
CDR3 length: 12
V gene: TRBV18
J gene: TRBJ1-1
CDR3 DNA: TGTGCCAGCTCAGAAACAGCCGATCAAGCTTTCTTT
CDR3 protein: CASSETADQAFF

clone size: NA
D gene: NA
CDR3 length: 12
V gene: TRBV5-4
J gene: TRBJ2-1
CDR3 DNA: TGTGCCAGCAGCTTGGTCAGGGATGAGCAGTTCTTC
CDR3 protein: CASSLVRDEQFF

clone size: NA
D gene: NA
CDR3 length: 16
V gene: TRBV4-1
J gene: TRBJ2-4
CDR3 DNA: TGCGCCAGCAGCCAAGATGACTTTATAGCCAAAAACATTCAGTACTTC
CDR3 protein: CASSQDDFIAKNIQYF

clone size: NA
D gene: TRBD1
CDR3 length: 13
V gene: TRBV30
J gene: TRBJ2-7
CDR3 DNA: TGTGCCTGGAGTGTACAGGGGGCTTACGAGCAGTACTTC
CDR3 protein: CAWSVQGAYEQYF

clone size: NA
D gene: TRBD2
CDR3 length: 16
V gene: TRBV5-1
J gene: TRBJ2-3
CDR3 DNA: TGCGCCAGCAGCTTGCAAAGCGGGGGGGCCACAGATACGCAGTATTTT
CDR3 protein: CASSLQSGGATDTQYF

clone size: NA
D gene: TRBD1
CDR3 length: 16
V gene: TRBV18
J gene: TRBJ2-7
CDR3 DNA: TGTGCCAGCTCACTGTCTCGTGACAGGGCTCTCTACGAGCAGTACTTC
CDR3 protein: CASSLSRDRALYEQYF

clone size: NA
D gene: NA
CDR3 length: 15
V gene: TRBV2
J gene: TRBJ1-4
CDR3 DNA: TGTGCCAGCCGGAGGGCCGCAGCGGGTAATGAAAAACTGTTTTTT
CDR3 protein: CASRRAAAGNEKLFF

clone size: NA
D gene: TRBD2
CDR3 length: 15
V gene: TRBV11-1
J gene: TRBJ2-2
CDR3 DNA: TGTGCCAGCAGCCCTAGCGGGGGACACACCGGGGAGCTGTTTTTT
CDR3 protein: CASSPSGGHTGELFF

clone size: NA
D gene: TRBD2
CDR3 length: 17
V gene: TRBV9
J gene: TRBJ2-3
CDR3 DNA: TGTGCCAGCAGCGTAGAGGGTGGACTAGCGGGATGGGATACGCAGTATTTT
CDR3 protein: CASSVEGGLAGWDTQYF

clone size: NA
D gene: TRBD2
CDR3 length: 14
V gene: TRBV10-3
J gene: TRBJ2-1
CDR3 DNA: TGTGCCATCAGTGGAGCGGGAGGGTTGAATGAGCAGTTCTTC
CDR3 protein: CAISGAGGLNEQFF

clone size: NA
D gene: TRBD1
CDR3 length: 15
V gene: TRBV12-5
J gene: TRBJ2-2
CDR3 DNA: TGTGCTAGTGGTTTGGGGACAGGGTGGGCCGGGGAGCTGTTTTTT
CDR3 protein: CASGLGTGWAGELFF

clone size: NA
D gene: TRBD2
CDR3 length: 15
V gene: TRBV30
J gene: TRBJ2-4
CDR3 DNA: TGTGCCTGGAGTAGCCTAGCGGTAGCCAAAAACATTCAGTACTTC
CDR3 protein: CAWSSLAVAKNIQYF